These T cell receptor beta chains were read from a single sample in a study of blood T cell repertoires in COVID-19. TCRdb's table, derived via immunoSEQ multiplex PCR, lists solely in-frame clones and lacks some. The profile shows approximately 260,000 clones, about 85% of them singletons. Sequencing was performed on PBMCs or T cells enriched from blood (not recorded which). These receptors were taken from a woman aged 45 to 65 who had been exposed to COVID-19. CDR3s include the opening cysteine and the closing phenylalanine or tryptophan. The D gene is left open where the match is weak. Size tells how often a clone was seen (once, few, many) or the class of an expanded clone, and some rows leave it out.

v_gene	abundance	j_gene	d_gene	CDR3nt	CDR3aa
TRBV3-1/TRBV3-2	-	TRBJ1-1	-	TGTGCCAGCAGCCAAGCTAGGACAGTGAACACTGAAGCTTTCTTT	CASSQARTVNTEAFF
TRBV2	-	TRBJ1-4	-	TGTGCCAGCATCCGGGAGGGTTTTGATGAAAAACTGTTTTTT	CASIREGFDEKLFF
TRBV5-5	-	TRBJ1-1	TRBD1	TGTGCCAGCAGCTTAACAGGGGGAGGCACTGAAGCTTTCTTT	CASSLTGGGTEAFF
TRBV6-1	-	TRBJ2-5	-	TGTGCCAGCAGTGACCTGCCCCGGGGAGAGACCCAGTACTTC	CASSDLPRGETQYF
TRBV5-4	-	TRBJ2-1	TRBD2	TGTGCCAGCAGCTTGGTCCGGAGAAGCGGGGGCAATGAGCAGTTCTTC	CASSLVRRSGGNEQFF
TRBV13	-	TRBJ1-2	-	TGTGCCAGCAGCTTAGGGCAGGCGCAAGCTGGCTACACCTTC	CASSLGQAQAGYTF
TRBV18	-	TRBJ2-7	TRBD2	TGTGCCAGCTCTCCGGAGGGAGGGAGCGAGCAGTACTTC	CASSPEGGSEQYF
TRBV10-3	once	TRBJ2-3	TRBD2	TGTGCCATCAGCGAGGCGGGGGGGCTAGATACGCAGTATTTT	CAISEAGGLDTQYF
TRBV14	-	TRBJ1-2	TRBD1	TGTGCCAGCAGCCAAGATCAGGACAGGTTTCATGGCTACACCTTC	CASSQDQDRFHGYTF
TRBV10-3	-	TRBJ1-5	-	TGTGCCATCAGTGAGTCGGGATTCAAGGGGGGGGGAAATCAGCCCCAGCATTTT	CAISESGFKGGGNQPQHF
TRBV2	-	TRBJ1-5	TRBD1	TGTGCCAGCAGTTCATCACAGGGGGCCTCAGGTCAGCCCCAGCATTTT	CASSSSQGASGQPQHF
TRBV4-3	-	TRBJ2-1	-	TGCGCCAGCAGCCCCTCCCGGGTTCATGAGCAGTTCTTC	CASSPSRVHEQFF
TRBV29-1	few	TRBJ1-2	-	TGCAGCGTGGAACTCCGCGGGGGAGCCTATGGCTACACCTTC	CSVELRGGAYGYTF
TRBV6-5	-	TRBJ2-4	-	TGTGCCAGCAGTCCGGCGGCACAAAAAAACATTCAGTACTTC	CASSPAAQKNIQYF
TRBV24-1	-	TRBJ1-5	-	TGTGCCACCAGTGATTCGGGGGTAGGTCAGCCCCAGCATTTT	CATSDSGVGQPQHF
TRBV25-1	few	TRBJ1-2	TRBD1	TGTGCCAGCAGTGATGGGGGGCGACAGGGGGTTGACTTC	CASSDGGRQGVDF
TRBV19	few	TRBJ1-1	TRBD1	TGTGCCAGTAGTGCCGGACAGGGAAACACTGAAGCTTTCTTT	CASSAGQGNTEAFF
TRBV6-2/TRBV6-3	-	TRBJ2-3	TRBD2	TGTGCCAGCAGCCGAAGTCGCGGCGGGGGGAACACAGATACGCAGTATTTT	CASSRSRGGGNTDTQYF
TRBV6-1	-	TRBJ1-2	-	TGTGCCAGCAGTGAAGGCAGCGTGTATGGCTACACCTTC	CASSEGSVYGYTF
TRBV12-3/TRBV12-4	-	TRBJ2-1	-	TGTGCCAGCACTCGGGAGTGGGGGGATGAGCAGTTCTTC	CASTREWGDEQFF
TRBV12-3/TRBV12-4	-	TRBJ1-2	-	TGTGCCAGCGCCGCGGGGAGGATCTATGGCTACACCTTC	CASAAGRIYGYTF
TRBV20-1	-	TRBJ2-5	-	TGCAGTGCTAGTATGGGGGGGGCGGTTCGAGAGACCCAGTACTTC	CSASMGGAVRETQYF
TRBV2	-	TRBJ1-1	-	TGTGCCAGCAGTCCGGGGGGGAACACTGAAGCTTTCTTT	CASSPGGNTEAFF
TRBV4-1	-	TRBJ1-2	-	TGCGCCAGCAGCCAAGATGGGGCAGGGGCCGGCTACACCTTC	CASSQDGAGAGYTF
TRBV7-2	once	TRBJ2-1	TRBD1	TGTGCCAGCAGCCCGCGGACAGGGTCCAATGAGCAGTTCTTC	CASSPRTGSNEQFF
TRBV5-1	-	TRBJ2-1	TRBD2	TGCGCCAGCAGCTTGGGACTAGCGGTTGGAGAGCAGTTCTTC	CASSLGLAVGEQFF
TRBV4-2	once	TRBJ1-1	-	TGTGCCAGCAGCCAAGATCGAGGGACACCCGAAGCTTTCTTT	CASSQDRGTPEAFF
TRBV29-1	-	TRBJ1-1	TRBD1	TGCAGCGTTGACAGGGGGCGCGGATACACTGAAGCTTTCTTT	CSVDRGRGYTEAFF
TRBV5-1	-	TRBJ2-1	-	TGCGCCAGCAGCCTGGGAGGACAGGCCTACAATGAGCAGTTCTTC	CASSLGGQAYNEQFF
TRBV2	-	TRBJ1-4	TRBD1	TGTGCCAGCAGTGAAGCTGGACAGGGGTATGAAAAACTGTTTTTT	CASSEAGQGYEKLFF
TRBV21-1	-	TRBJ2-2	-	TGTGCCAGCAGCAAAGGGACTAGCGGGGAGCCCGGGGAGCTGTTTTTT	CASSKGTSGEPGELFF
TRBV10-2	-	TRBJ1-5	-	TGCGCCAGCAGTGACCCTCCTCCCCAGCCCCAGCATTTT	CASSDPPPQPQHF
TRBV6-1	-	TRBJ1-1	-	TGTGCCAGCAGTGAAGTTGGAAGTGTAAGCGGAGAAGCTTTCTTT	CASSEVGSVSGEAFF
TRBV29-1	-	TRBJ2-1	-	TGCAGCGTTGACCAAAGGGGGAGCGGCAATGAGCAGTTCTTC	CSVDQRGSGNEQFF
TRBV11-3	-	TRBJ1-2	TRBD1	TGTGCCAGCAGCCCATCACGTTGGCCAGGGGGCGACTATGGCTACACCTTC	CASSPSRWPGGDYGYTF
TRBV6-5	-	TRBJ1-4	-	TGTGCCAGCAGACAGGGTGCAACTAATGAAAAACTGTTTTTT	CASRQGATNEKLFF
TRBV18	-	TRBJ2-7	TRBD1	TGTGCCAGCTCTGGGACAGCAAACCGTTTAACCTACGAGCAGTACTTC	CASSGTANRLTYEQYF
TRBV6-5	-	TRBJ1-1	-	TGTGCCACCGTCTTTCTGAACACTGAAGCTTTCTTT	CATVFLNTEAFF
TRBV6-5	-	TRBJ1-6	TRBD1	TGTGCCAGCAGTTACTCCCGGACAGGGAATAATTCACCCCTCCACTTT	CASSYSRTGNNSPLHF
TRBV7-2	-	TRBJ1-1	-	TGTGCCAGCAGCTTAAGAATAGGGGCAGGGAACACTGAAGCTTTCTTT	CASSLRIGAGNTEAFF
TRBV9	-	TRBJ1-2	-	TGTGCCAGCAGCCCTACAGACAACCCACCCTCCTACACCTTC	CASSPTDNPPSYTF
TRBV28	-	TRBJ1-4	TRBD1	TGTGCCAGCAGTGAACCCGGGACAGGGGGGGAAAAACTGTTTTTT	CASSEPGTGGEKLFF
TRBV10-3	once	TRBJ2-7	TRBD2	TGTGCCATCAGTGAAGGTGCGGGGGGACCCTACGAGCAGTACTTC	CAISEGAGGPYEQYF
TRBV7-3	-	TRBJ2-2	TRBD1	TGTGCCAGCAGCCCTCGGGGGCAGGGGGCGGACACCGGGGAGCTGTTTTTT	CASSPRGQGADTGELFF
TRBV18	-	TRBJ1-1	-	TGTGCCAGCTCACCCCCTGACCGGGGGGCTTTCTTT	CASSPPDRGAFF
TRBV19	-	TRBJ1-6	TRBD1	TGTGCCAGTAGACCTGGGACAGGGGATAATTCACCCCTCCACTTT	CASRPGTGDNSPLHF
TRBV6-2/TRBV6-3	-	TRBJ1-6	-	TGTGCCAGCAGTTACTCCGGTAGTTCACCCCTCCACTTT	CASSYSGSSPLHF
TRBV12-3/TRBV12-4	-	TRBJ2-2	-	TGTGCCAGCAGTTCGGCGAACACCGGGGAGCTGTTTTTT	CASSSANTGELFF
TRBV7-9	-	TRBJ1-1	-	TGTGCCAGCAGCCCGGACTTTTCTGAAGCTTTCTTT	CASSPDFSEAFF
TRBV12-3/TRBV12-4	-	TRBJ1-1	-	TGTGCCAGCAGGGCCGGCGGGACCGAAGCTTTCTTT	CASRAGGTEAFF
TRBV9	-	TRBJ2-7	-	TGTGCCAGCAGCACCGACCCAGGTTCCTACGAGCAGTACTTC	CASSTDPGSYEQYF
TRBV7-6	-	TRBJ2-7	-	TGTGCCAGCAGCTTAGCGGAGGGGAAAGGCTACGAGCAGTACTTC	CASSLAEGKGYEQYF
TRBV28	-	TRBJ2-1	TRBD2	TGTGCCAGCAGTTTATCCGGGACTAGCGGGGGCGGGGAGCAGTTCTTC	CASSLSGTSGGGEQFF
TRBV18	-	TRBJ1-1	-	TGTGCCAGCTCTTTATCCCCGGACACTGAAGCTTTCTTT	CASSLSPDTEAFF
TRBV7-9	-	TRBJ2-1	-	TGTGCCAGCAGCTTTGTTAACGGCTACAATGAGCAGTTCTTC	CASSFVNGYNEQFF